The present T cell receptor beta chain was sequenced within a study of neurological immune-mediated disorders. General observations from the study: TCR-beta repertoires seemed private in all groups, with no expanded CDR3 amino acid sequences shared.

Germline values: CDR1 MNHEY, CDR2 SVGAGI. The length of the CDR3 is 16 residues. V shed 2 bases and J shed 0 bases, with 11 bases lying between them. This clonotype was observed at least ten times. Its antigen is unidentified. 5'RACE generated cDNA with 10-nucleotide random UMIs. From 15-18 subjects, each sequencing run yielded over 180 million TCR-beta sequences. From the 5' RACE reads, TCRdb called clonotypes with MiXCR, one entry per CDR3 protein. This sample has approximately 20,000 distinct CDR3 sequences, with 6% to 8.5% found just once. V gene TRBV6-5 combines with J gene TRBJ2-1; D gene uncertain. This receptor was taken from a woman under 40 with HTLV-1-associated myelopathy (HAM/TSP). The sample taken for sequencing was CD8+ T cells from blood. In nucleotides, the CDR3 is TGTGCCAGCAGTTACCATCCCGGTAGCTCCTACAATGAGCAGTTCTTC. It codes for CASSYHPGSSYNEQFF.